This T cell receptor beta chain was recorded in a study of cytomegalovirus exposure and HLA in healthy donors. Assay: immunoSEQ multiplex PCR; the TCRdb copy retains only in-frame clones and omits some. Of 60,000 or so clones listed, around 94% are singletons. Sequencing input: PBMCs. The source is a man younger than 35 in good health and CMV-seronegative.

CDR3 loop: CAWITGTSGTDTQYF. As DNA, the CDR3 is TGTGCCTGGATCACCGGGACTAGCGGCACAGATACGCAGTATTTT. J is TRBJ2-3 and V is TRBV30, with 10 bases fitting TRBD2. Losses at the gene ends were 4 bases for V and 1 base for J; bases not matched to a gene: 5. Germline loops: CDR1 GTSNPN, CDR2 SVGIG (reference sequence). The CDR3 consists of 15 residues.